The source of this T cell receptor beta chain is a study of blood T cell repertoires in COVID-19 (dated by TCRdb to the early 2020s). Turning to the overall study: The collaborator samples originated in the United States, Italy and Spain and spanned the acute and convalescent phases of COVID-19. Sample metadata almost always included a de-identified subject ID, COVID-19 status, age in years and sex. Where available, HLA class I and class II types were obtained from metadata supplied by the sample provider rather than from assay-based typing. A freely available public database, intended as a resource for researchers studying the immune response to SARS-CoV-2, is where the repertoires were released. Samples came from the ongoing ImmuneRACE study (first 160 participants) plus 1,254 subjects from 6 global collaborators. The prospective study material was composed of cDNA or gDNA derived from T cells, B-cell-depleted T cells, or PBMCs. Deeply sampled blood TCRbeta repertoires from subjects exposed to, actively infected with, or recovered from COVID-19 were included in the dataset.

Overall results and qualifications from the work: Clinical and demographic metadata were provided uncurated, with the amount varying by source and participant.

This clone was seen a single time. Its antigen is currently not known. No clone much larger than this one lies a single base away; base qualities are absent. Collaborating institutions collected whole blood in K2EDTA tubes following their own protocols. For TCRbeta analysis, collaborators shipped samples in one of three forms: frozen whole blood, isolated PBMCs, or DNA extracted from either of those sample types. TCRbeta CDR3 regions were amplified from genomic DNA using the immunoSEQ Assay, a bias-controlled multiplex PCR. The paper's processing steps were these. Within the assay, amplification of reference gene primers was used to estimate how many nucleated cells each sample contained. To quantify the absolute abundance of each unique TCRbeta CDR3 rearrangement, sequence reads were collapsed and filtered. Productive Simpson clonality was computed per sample as the square root of Simpson's diversity index over productive rearrangements. Here the immuneACCESS table is served through TCRdb, limited to in-frame sequences with V and J called. Missing clones are a known gap in these copies; in checked studies unresolved V genes cover under half, and the rest lacks a known reason. Clone size and V and J calls were adopted from that table, with D and trimming inferred from the DNA. Counted in this sample were 62,000 or so clones; 86% of them appeared once. The ten largest make up approximately 1.4% of the sample.

Sequences KGHDR (CDR1) and SFDVKD (CDR2) are obtained from the germline V gene. Including cysteine and phenylalanine, the CDR3 has 17 amino acids. The entry retains the CDR3 DNA only, 51 bases that are in frame from base 1. A distance of 18 bases separates the germline ends of V and J, which lose 0 bases and 7 bases respectively. This receptor was identified in a woman aged 60-75 years with acute or convalescent COVID-19. The rearrangement combines TRBV24-1 with TRBJ1-5, with a weak D call of TRBD1 (5 bases match). The sample was peripheral blood. The DNA sequence reads TGTGCCACCAGTGATTTGGGGGGATGGAGGGTGGGCCAGCCCCAGCATTTT. This yields the protein CATSDLGGWRVGQPQHF.